The 2 T cell receptor beta chains below were found in one sample sequenced in a study of T-cell reconstitution after alpha-beta-depleted transplantation in children. It was with unique molecular identifiers that the TCRbeta library was prepared. TCRdb itself ran the PCR reads through MiXCR, one entry per CDR3 protein. The data contain about 600,000 distinct CDR3 sequences, 23% of them seen just once; the ten biggest clones take up 13% to 15%. The sample here was PBMCs, mostly from graft donor cells, taken 360 days after TCRalphabeta/CD19-depleted stem cell transplant. These receptor sequences come from a boy younger than two who had a stem cell transplant for acute myeloid leukemia, so the T cells may come from the graft donor.

This clonotype has at least ten counts. The gene calls are TRBV6-6 and TRBJ2-7; D unresolved. The CDR3 totals 11 residues. Germline assignment: CDR1 MNHNY and CDR2 SVGAGI (reference sequence). The V end was cut by 6 bases, the J end by 4 bases, with 7 bases between. CDR3 sequence reads: CASRNGYEQYV. CDR3 nucleotide sequence: TGTGCCAGCAGGAACGGGTACGAGCAGTACGTC.

At least ten counts were recorded for this clonotype. The chain employs TRBV6-1 and TRBJ2-3, with 8 bases identical to TRBD1. The junction had 2 bases not matched to a gene; V was cut back by 4 bases and J by 2 bases. CDR1 and CDR2 from the germline V gene are MNHNS and SASEGT. The CDR3 totals 14 residues. The CDR3 is CASSGTGYTDTQYF. CDR3 in DNA: TGTGCCAGCAGTGGGACAGGGTACACAGATACGCAGTATTTT.